This is a list of T cell receptor beta chains from one sample in a study of chemoradiotherapy in HPV16-positive cancers. TCRdb keeps only in-frame clones here, not all; method: immunoSEQ multiplex PCR. The profile shows approximately 330 clones, over 80% of them singletons. This specimen was tumor tissue, taken from a patient who underwent chemoradiotherapy. These receptors originate from a human donor with HPV-associated anogenital cancer. Each CDR3 is given with its conserved first and last residue. A D gene is named only where the DNA matches it firmly. Size is stated for part of the rows, as once, few or many counts, or as a class when the clone is expanded.

d_call j_call clone_size v_call cdr3_aa cdr3_nt
. TRBJ2-5 once TRBV9 CASSVTGLETQYF TGTGCCAGCAGCGTAACCGGGTTAGAGACCCAGTACTTC
. TRBJ2-1 . TRBV19 CASSSLFGEESNEQFF TGTGCCAGTAGTTCCCTATTCGGGGAGGAGTCGAATGAGCAGTTCTTC
. TRBJ1-5 once TRBV29-1 CSVGEGAGNQPQHF TGCAGCGTTGGAGAGGGTGCGGGCAATCAGCCCCAGCATTTT
. TRBJ1-6 . TRBV5-5 CASSLLQPNSPLHF TGTGCCAGCAGCTTGTTGCAGCCTAATTCACCCCTCCACTTT
TRBD1 TRBJ2-5 once TRBV18 CASSPFGTVGETQYF TGTGCCAGCTCACCGTTTGGGACAGTCGGGGAGACCCAGTACTTC
. TRBJ2-1 once TRBV30 CAWSTRGSSEQFF TGTGCCTGGAGTACTCGGGGATCAAGTGAGCAGTTCTTC
. TRBJ1-1 . TRBV19 CASRPGGAMNTEAFF TGTGCCAGTCGACCGGGGGGGGCCATGAACACTGAAGCTTTCTTT
. TRBJ2-2 . TRBV6-1 CASRGPANTGELFF TGTGCCAGCAGAGGACCTGCGAACACCGGGGAGCTGTTTTTT
. TRBJ2-2 once TRBV13 CASSFTGELFF TGTGCCAGCAGCTTTACCGGGGAGCTGTTTTTT
. TRBJ2-7 . TRBV28 CASSRPMTGSRSYEQYF TGTGCCAGCAGTCGGCCCATGACAGGTTCCCGCTCCTACGAGCAGTACTTC
. TRBJ2-2 . TRBV2 CASRQGITGELFF TGTGCCAGCAGACAAGGCATAACCGGGGAGCTGTTTTTT
. TRBJ2-1 . TRBV9 CASSVPRGDGGEQFF TGTGCCAGCAGCGTACCGAGGGGGGACGGGGGTGAGCAGTTCTTC
TRBD1 TRBJ1-1 few TRBV7-9 CAGTGTGLMSEAFF TGTGCCGGGACCGGGACAGGGTTAATGTCTGAAGCTTTCTTT
. TRBJ2-2 . TRBV4-1 CASSTRVRDTGELFF TGCGCCAGCAGCACAAGAGTACGGGACACCGGGGAGCTGTTTTTT
. TRBJ1-2 . TRBV5-5 CASNEPNEAGYTF TGTGCCAGCAACGAGCCCAACGAGGCTGGCTACACCTTC
. TRBJ2-5 . TRBV20-1 CSANSRETQYF TGCAGTGCTAACTCAAGGGAGACCCAGTACTTC
TRBD1 TRBJ1-5 . TRBV19 CATRQGLQPQHF TGTGCCACAAGACAGGGGCTTCAGCCCCAGCATTTT
TRBD1 TRBJ1-2 . TRBV4-1 CASSQGQGVDGYTF TGCGCCAGCAGCCAAGGACAGGGGGTGGATGGCTACACCTTC
TRBD1 TRBJ1-2 few TRBV9 CASSTGNTGAGAF TGTGCCAGCAGCACCGGGAATACAGGGGCCGGCGCCTTC
. TRBJ1-5 . TRBV6-1 CASSEYWGSNQPQHF TGTGCCAGCAGTGAATATTGGGGAAGCAATCAGCCCCAGCATTTT
TRBD2 TRBJ2-1 . TRBV5-1 CASSLVPSGANNEQFF TGCGCCAGCAGCTTGGTCCCTAGCGGGGCCAACAATGAGCAGTTCTTC
TRBD1 TRBJ1-5 . TRBV9 CASSEGTGGIQPQHF TGTGCCAGCAGCGAGGGGACAGGGGGAATTCAGCCCCAGCATTTT
. TRBJ1-1 . TRBV6-1 CASSRQGMNTEAFF TGTGCCAGCAGTAGGCAGGGAATGAACACTGAAGCTTTCTTT
. TRBJ2-5 once TRBV2 CASSEGTKETQYF TGTGCCAGCAGTGAAGGGACCAAGGAGACCCAGTACTTC
. TRBJ1-2 . TRBV29-1 CSVEEAGNYGYTF TGCAGCGTTGAAGAAGCGGGGAACTATGGCTACACCTTC
. TRBJ2-3 . TRBV25-1 CASSESGGAGTDTQYF TGTGCCAGCAGTGAATCTGGGGGGGCCGGCACAGATACGCAGTATTTT
TRBD2 TRBJ2-1 . TRBV9 CASSSRAGGNNEQFF TGTGCCAGCAGTTCGCGGGCGGGGGGAAACAATGAGCAGTTCTTC
. TRBJ1-3 once TRBV30 CAWDYTGNTIYF TGTGCCTGGGACTACACTGGAAACACCATATATTTT
. TRBJ2-1 . TRBV5-1 CASSLEGGGHSYNEQFF TGCGCCAGCAGCTTAGAGGGCGGGGGCCATTCCTACAATGAGCAGTTCTTC
TRBD2 TRBJ2-3 . TRBV11-2 CASSLGVAGGLTDTQYF TGTGCCAGCAGCTTAGGTGTAGCGGGGGGACTCACAGATACGCAGTATTTT
. TRBJ1-2 . TRBV6-5 CASSYSRALGYTF TGTGCCAGCAGTTACTCCAGGGCCCTTGGCTACACCTTC
. TRBJ1-4 . TRBV9 CASSGTQGLGEKLFF TGTGCCAGCAGCGGGACTCAGGGGTTGGGGGAAAAACTGTTTTTT
. TRBJ2-5 once TRBV30 CAWSWTILETQYF TGTGCCTGGAGTTGGACTATTTTGGAGACCCAGTACTTC
TRBD1 TRBJ1-2 . TRBV5-1 CASSPGGTGRGYTF TGCGCCAGCAGCCCAGGGGGGACAGGGAGAGGCTACACCTTC
. TRBJ2-2 . TRBV9 CASSEPNTGELFF TGTGCCAGCAGTGAGCCGAACACCGGGGAGCTGTTTTTT
. TRBJ1-5 . TRBV27 CASSLTLGGNQPQHF TGTGCCAGCAGTTTAACATTGGGGGGGAATCAGCCCCAGCATTTT
. TRBJ1-5 . TRBV5-1 CASRPVRPQHF TGCGCCAGCCGTCCGGTGAGGCCCCAGCATTTT
TRBD1 TRBJ1-2 . TRBV6-6 CASSFDRDRVEGYTF TGTGCCAGCAGTTTCGACCGGGACAGGGTCGAGGGCTACACCTTC
TRBD1 TRBJ2-7 . TRBV6-1 CASTVGRDRGYEQYF TGTGCCAGCACTGTTGGGAGGGACAGGGGATACGAGCAGTACTTC
. TRBJ1-2 . TRBV29-1 CSVEATGYYGYTF TGCAGCGTTGAGGCAACAGGATACTATGGCTACACCTTC
. TRBJ2-3 . TRBV10-1 CASSELRATDTQYF TGCGCCAGCAGTGAGCTTCGGGCGACAGATACGCAGTATTTT
. TRBJ1-2 . TRBV6-8 CASSWSSRSKTYGYTF TGTGCCAGCAGTTGGTCCTCACGCTCTAAGACCTATGGCTACACCTTC
. TRBJ2-5 . TRBV20-1 CSASDRTQYF TGCAGTGCTAGCGACAGAACCCAGTACTTC
TRBD1 TRBJ1-1 . TRBV5-1 CASSLNRQGTEAFF TGCGCCAGCAGCTTGAATCGACAGGGCACTGAAGCTTTCTTT
TRBD1 TRBJ1-2 few TRBV18 CASSPPEGANRGYTF TGTGCCAGCTCACCACCGGAGGGGGCTAACCGTGGCTACACCTTC
. TRBJ2-2 . TRBV5-4 CASSFRGGRTGELFF TGTGCCAGCAGCTTTAGGGGGGGCCGGACCGGGGAGCTGTTTTTT
. TRBJ2-1 . TRBV18 CASSPSTRGNEQFF TGTGCCAGCTCACCCAGTACCCGAGGGAATGAGCAGTTCTTC
. TRBJ2-5 . TRBV21-1 CASSIRRRKETQYF TGTGCCAGCAGCATACGGAGACGGAAAGAGACCCAGTACTTC
. TRBJ2-7 . TRBV7-9 CASSLGQIYEQYF TGTGCCAGCAGCTTAGGACAGATCTACGAGCAGTACTTC
. TRBJ2-2 . TRBV5-8 CASSGGPSIDTGELFF TGTGCCAGCAGCGGCGGGCCCTCGATTGACACCGGGGAGCTGTTTTTT
. TRBJ2-5 . TRBV5-1 CASSPTTSFQETQYF TGCGCCAGCAGCCCTACGACTAGTTTTCAAGAGACCCAGTACTTC
. TRBJ1-1 once TRBV30 CAWSVLGGAFF TGTGCCTGGAGTGTCCTCGGAGGAGCTTTCTTT
TRBD2 TRBJ2-2 once TRBV11-3 CASRAGGNTGELFF TGTGCCAGCAGAGCGGGGGGGAACACCGGGGAGCTGTTTTTT
TRBD1 TRBJ1-5 . TRBV7-2 CASSLRQGGNQPQHF TGTGCCAGCAGCTTGCGACAGGGTGGCAATCAGCCCCAGCATTTT
. TRBJ2-2 . TRBV29-1 CSVARLGTGELFF TGCAGCGTTGCCAGGCTTGGTACCGGGGAGCTGTTTTTT